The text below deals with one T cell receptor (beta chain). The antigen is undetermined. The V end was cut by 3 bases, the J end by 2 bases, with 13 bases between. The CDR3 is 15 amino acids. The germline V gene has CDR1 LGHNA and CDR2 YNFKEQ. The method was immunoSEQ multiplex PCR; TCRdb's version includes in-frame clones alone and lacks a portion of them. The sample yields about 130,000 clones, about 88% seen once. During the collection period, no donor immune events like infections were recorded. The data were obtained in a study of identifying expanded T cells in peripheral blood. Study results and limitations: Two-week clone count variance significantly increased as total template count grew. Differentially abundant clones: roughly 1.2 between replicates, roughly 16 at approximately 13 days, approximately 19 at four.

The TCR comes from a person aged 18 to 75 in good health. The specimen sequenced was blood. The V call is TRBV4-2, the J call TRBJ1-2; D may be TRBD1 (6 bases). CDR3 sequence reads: CASSHQDQGNYGYTF. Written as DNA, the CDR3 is TGTGCCAGCAGCCACCAAGATCAGGGGAACTATGGCTACACCTTC.